A selection of T cell receptor beta chains follows, all from one sample in a study of blood T cell repertoires in COVID-19. Sequenced by immunoSEQ multiplex PCR; TCRdb stores in-frame clones only, minus some. Seen here are roughly 130,000 clones, 65% to 85% observed once, and the top ten hold about 4%. The specimen was PBMCs or T cells enriched from blood (not recorded which). These receptors originate from a woman between 25 and 40 years old who had recovered from COVID-19. The conserved cysteine and the conserved F or W are not part of the CDR3 here. Rows may omit the clone size; those that give it use once, few, many or a size class.

V gene	clone size	J gene	CDR3 protein
TRBV9	once	TRBJ1-6	ASSVAKAGNSPLH
TRBV19	.	TRBJ1-4	ASSTADSNNEKLF
TRBV5-1	.	TRBJ1-4	ASSFRGRGPEKLF
TRBV7-9	.	TRBJ2-7	ASSLSSFFEQY
TRBV19	few	TRBJ2-1	ASRLASGRIYEQF
TRBV10-1	.	TRBJ2-3	ASSESGERESPTDTQY
TRBV29-1	.	TRBJ2-3	SVRRGIGTDTQY
TRBV5-1	.	TRBJ1-4	ASSLGQYATNEKLF
TRBV6-6	once	TRBJ1-2	ASSHQGQLNYGYT
TRBV19	.	TRBJ1-5	ASSMTGGTAQH
TRBV9	.	TRBJ1-2	ASSGATGRGGYT
TRBV11-2	.	TRBJ1-4	ASSRGTGIEKLF
TRBV29-1	.	TRBJ2-3	SVGAADTQY
TRBV10-2	.	TRBJ2-3	ASRERGSTDTQY
TRBV6-2/TRBV6-3	.	TRBJ2-7	ASSFDDRAGQY
TRBV7-3	few	TRBJ2-2	ASSTSRQGSTGELF
TRBV28	.	TRBJ2-7	ASKTGVREQY
TRBV30	.	TRBJ2-7	AWKDRGYEQY
TRBV6-2/TRBV6-3	once	TRBJ2-5	ASSYPPSGIRETQY
TRBV4-2	.	TRBJ2-5	ASSQVELAGKETQY
TRBV7-8	.	TRBJ2-1	ASSSAANEQF
TRBV6-5	.	TRBJ2-3	ASSYSTSGSQDTQY
TRBV27	.	TRBJ2-7	ASSLSISSAAYEQY
TRBV7-3	.	TRBJ2-3	ASSIQGLGSEATQY
TRBV19	once	TRBJ1-5	ASSPGQGLYNQPQH
TRBV18	.	TRBJ2-5	ASSPFKETQY
TRBV27	few	TRBJ2-7	ASSSGTSGSWVAYEQY
TRBV5-4	.	TRBJ2-6	ASSLVRASGANVLT
TRBV6-4	.	TRBJ1-2	ASSEGGLAYGYT
TRBV19	.	TRBJ2-3	ASSTSKPGYTQY
TRBV29-1	.	TRBJ2-7	SVDPPSPGLAGGWHTYEQY
TRBV2	.	TRBJ2-5	ASSERSGGRETQY
TRBV12-3/TRBV12-4	.	TRBJ1-1	ASSLDGNTEAF
TRBV11-3	.	TRBJ1-3	ASSLGRAGNTIY
TRBV6-6	few	TRBJ2-2	ASSPRDRPGKNTGELF
TRBV7-9	.	TRBJ2-3	ASSLADTFTDTQY
TRBV9	.	TRBJ1-4	ASSGTLQGARGEKLF
TRBV5-1	.	TRBJ2-1	ASSLVRDRRFTYNEQF
TRBV28	.	TRBJ2-3	ASTLLGTDTQY
TRBV7-7	.	TRBJ2-5	ASSAFQGKTQY
TRBV7-3	.	TRBJ2-7	ASSLTGGGDEQY
TRBV15	.	TRBJ1-1	ATSRDYPTGGRAEAF
TRBV6-5	.	TRBJ2-3	ASRSGTDTQY
TRBV5-1	.	TRBJ1-4	ASSPGMNEKLF
TRBV7-2	.	TRBJ2-7	ASSPTGAYEQY
TRBV24-1	.	TRBJ2-2	ATSAPLAGVAGELF
TRBV29-1	few	TRBJ2-7	SVDYQGGFGEQY
TRBV28	.	TRBJ1-1	ASSLIFGAEAF
TRBV10-3	once	TRBJ2-1	AISDLLGTSGRASYNEQF
TRBV4-3	.	TRBJ1-3	ASSQGGQGPGNTIY
TRBV6-5	.	TRBJ2-5	ASRSSGTGSETQY
TRBV6-1	.	TRBJ1-1	ASSEYLPAF
TRBV2	.	TRBJ1-5	ASSQDKGGQPQH
TRBV7-9	.	TRBJ1-1	ASSLRTTGEGTEAF
TRBV27	.	TRBJ2-7	ASSSLSSYEQY
TRBV24-1	.	TRBJ2-1	ASGLAGGNEQF
TRBV29-1	.	TRBJ2-5	SVEEFKRLAGGPETQY
TRBV30	.	TRBJ2-2	AWSALPSRQGAGGELF
TRBV6-5	once	TRBJ2-2	ASRGQGTAGELF
TRBV5-4	.	TRBJ2-1	ASSENRDSNYNEQF